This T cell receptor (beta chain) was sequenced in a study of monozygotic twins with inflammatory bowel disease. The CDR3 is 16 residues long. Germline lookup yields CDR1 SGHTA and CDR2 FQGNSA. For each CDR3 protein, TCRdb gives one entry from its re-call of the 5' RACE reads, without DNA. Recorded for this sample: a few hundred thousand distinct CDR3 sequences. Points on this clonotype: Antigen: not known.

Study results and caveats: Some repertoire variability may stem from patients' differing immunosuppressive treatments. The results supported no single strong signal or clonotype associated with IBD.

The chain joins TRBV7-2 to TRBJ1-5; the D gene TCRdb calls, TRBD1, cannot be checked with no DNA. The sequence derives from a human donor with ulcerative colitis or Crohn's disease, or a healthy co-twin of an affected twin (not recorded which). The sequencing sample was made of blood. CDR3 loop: CATSTGGARSNQPQHF. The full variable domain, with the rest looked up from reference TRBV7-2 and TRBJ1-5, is GAGVSQSPSNKVTEKGKDVELRCDPISGHTALYWYRQSLGQGLEFLIYFQGNSAPDKSGLPSDRFSAERTGGSVSTLTIQRTQQEDSAVYLCATSTGGARSNQPQHFGDGTRLSIL.